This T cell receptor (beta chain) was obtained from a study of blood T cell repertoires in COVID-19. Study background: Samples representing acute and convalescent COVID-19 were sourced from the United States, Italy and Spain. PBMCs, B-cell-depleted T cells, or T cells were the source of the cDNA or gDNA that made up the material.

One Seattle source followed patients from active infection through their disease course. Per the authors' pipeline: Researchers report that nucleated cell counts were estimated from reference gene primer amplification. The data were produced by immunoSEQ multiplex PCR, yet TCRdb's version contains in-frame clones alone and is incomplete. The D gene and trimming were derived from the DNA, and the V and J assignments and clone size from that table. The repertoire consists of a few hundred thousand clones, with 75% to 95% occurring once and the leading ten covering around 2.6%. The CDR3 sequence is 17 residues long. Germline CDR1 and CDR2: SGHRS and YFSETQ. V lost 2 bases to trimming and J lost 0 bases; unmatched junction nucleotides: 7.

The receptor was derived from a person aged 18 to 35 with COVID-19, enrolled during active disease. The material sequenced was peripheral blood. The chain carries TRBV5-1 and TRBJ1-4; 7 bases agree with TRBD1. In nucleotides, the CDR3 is TGCGCCAGCAGCTTAGGGGGCACTTCGGCAACTAATGAAAAACTGTTTTTT. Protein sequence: CASSLGGTSATNEKLFF.